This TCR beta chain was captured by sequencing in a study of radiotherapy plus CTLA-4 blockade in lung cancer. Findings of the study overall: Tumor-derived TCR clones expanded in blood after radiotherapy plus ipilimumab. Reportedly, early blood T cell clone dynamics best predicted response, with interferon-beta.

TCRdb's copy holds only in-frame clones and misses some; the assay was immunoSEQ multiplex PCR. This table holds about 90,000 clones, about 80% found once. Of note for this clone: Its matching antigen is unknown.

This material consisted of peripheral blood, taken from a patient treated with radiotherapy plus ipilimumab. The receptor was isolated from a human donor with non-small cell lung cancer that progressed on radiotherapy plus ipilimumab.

Here the CDR3 reads CASSQTIYTYEQYF. The CDR3 DNA follows: TGTGCCAGCAGCCAGACTATTTATACCTACGAGCAGTACTTC. The rearrangement joins TRBV7-2 to TRBJ2-7; possible D gene TRBD2, 5 bases. The CDR3 covers 14 residues. Germline CDR1 is SGHTA and CDR2 is FQGNSA. Trimming took 5 bases from V and 2 from J, leaving 13 bases between them.